A selection of T cell receptor beta chains follows, all from one sample in a study of CD8+CD57+ T cells in acquired aplastic anemia. TCRdb itself ran the reads through MiXCR, one entry per CDR3 protein. The table lists around 200,000 distinct CDR3 sequences, roughly 63% of them singletons. Sequencing input: sorted CD4+, CD8+, or CD8+CD57+ T cells (not recorded which) from PBMCs. These receptors originate from a human donor with aplastic anemia. The CDR3 runs from the conserved cysteine through the conserved F or W. The order of the fields is clone size, J gene, V gene, D gene, CDR3 protein, CDR3 DNA. The D gene is left open where the match is weak. Some rows have no size entry. The others give once, few or many, or a class for an expanded clone.

-,TRBJ2-7,TRBV7-9,TRBD1,CASSLGTGGAYEQYF,TGCGCCAGCAGCCTTGGGACAGGGGGTGCCTACGAGCAGTACTTC
-,TRBJ2-1,TRBV5-1,-,CASSPRGIPDEQFF,TGCGCCAGCAGCCCGAGGGGCATTCCGGATGAGCAGTTCTTC
many,TRBJ2-3,TRBV4-2,-,CASRPGSTDTQYF,TGTGCCAGCAGGCCAGGGAGCACAGATACGCAGTATTTT
-,TRBJ1-5,TRBV19,-,CASSNQGHQPQHF,TGTGCCAGTAGTAACCAGGGCCATCAGCCCCAGCATTTT
-,TRBJ2-2,TRBV2,-,CASSALPVGRGELFF,TGTGCCAGCAGCGCCCTTCCCGTTGGGCGCGGGGAGCTGTTTTTT
-,TRBJ2-7,TRBV9,-,CASSVGQSTYEQYF,TGTGCCAGCAGCGTAGGACAGTCGACCTACGAGCAGTACTTC
-,TRBJ1-6,TRBV7-9,-,CASSPGRSSYNSPLHF,TGTGCCAGCAGCCCGGGACGGAGCTCCTATAATTCACCCCTCCACTTT
few,TRBJ1-6,TRBV7-8,TRBD1,CASSLKVEIRQGRNSPLHF,TGTGCCAGCAGCTTAAAGGTTGAGATTAGACAGGGGAGAAATTCACCCCTCCACTTT
few,TRBJ1-6,TRBV7-9,TRBD1,CASSPTGGNSPLHF,TGTGCCAGCAGCCCAACAGGGGGCAATTCACCCCTCCACTTT
-,TRBJ1-5,TRBV7-2,TRBD1,CASSLVETGNSNQPQHF,TGTGCCAGCAGCTTAGTGGAGACAGGGAATAGCAATCAGCCCCAGCATTTT
-,TRBJ1-6,TRBV20-1,-,CSAREGGDYSPLHF,TGCAGTGCTAGAGAGGGTGGGGATTATTCACCCCTCCACTTT
many,TRBJ2-1,TRBV4-1,-,CASSQDPSNEQFF,TGCGCCAGCAGCCAAGATCCCTCCAATGAGCAGTTCTTC
many,TRBJ1-2,TRBV29-1,-,CSALISYGYTF,TGCAGCGCGCTCATTTCCTATGGCTACACCTTC
-,TRBJ1-6,TRBV7-8,-,CASAGGGALSSYNSPLHF,TGTGCCAGCGCGGGTGGCGGGGCCTTAAGCTCCTATAATTCACCCCTCCACTTT
-,TRBJ1-2,TRBV7-8,-,CASSQDSSGNYGYTF,TGCGCCAGCAGCCAAGACTCCAGCGGAAACTATGGCTACACCTTC